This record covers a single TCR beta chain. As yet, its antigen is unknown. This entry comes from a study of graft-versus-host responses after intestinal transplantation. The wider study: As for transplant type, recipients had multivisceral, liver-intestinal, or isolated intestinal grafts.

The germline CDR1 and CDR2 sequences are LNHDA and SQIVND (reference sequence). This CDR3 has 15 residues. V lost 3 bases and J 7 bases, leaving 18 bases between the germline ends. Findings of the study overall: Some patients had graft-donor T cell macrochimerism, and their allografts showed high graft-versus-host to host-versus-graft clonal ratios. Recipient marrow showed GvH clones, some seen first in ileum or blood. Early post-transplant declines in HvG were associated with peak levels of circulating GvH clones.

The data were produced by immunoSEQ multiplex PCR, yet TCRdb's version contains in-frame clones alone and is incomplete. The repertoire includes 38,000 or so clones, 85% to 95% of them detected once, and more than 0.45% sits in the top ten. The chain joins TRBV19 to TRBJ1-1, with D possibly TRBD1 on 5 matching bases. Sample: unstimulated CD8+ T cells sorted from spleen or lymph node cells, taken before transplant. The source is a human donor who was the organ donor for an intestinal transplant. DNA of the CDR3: TGTGCCAGTAGTATTTCGGCAGGGCGCGGCCATGAAGCTTTCTTT. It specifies CASSISAGRGHEAFF.